One sample yielded the 4 T cell receptor beta chains listed below, sequenced in a study of radiotherapy plus CTLA-4 blockade in lung cancer. Sequencing was performed with immunoSEQ multiplex PCR; in TCRdb, only in-frame clones are kept and a portion is missing. The sample lists around 30,000 clones, more than 70% occurring once. The input for sequencing was peripheral blood, taken from a patient treated with radiotherapy plus ipilimumab. These receptors originate from a human donor with non-small cell lung cancer whose response to radiotherapy plus ipilimumab could not be evaluated.

This clone has only one observation. J is TRBJ2-7 and V is TRBV5-5; D is possibly TRBD2 (6 bases). The V end lost 0 bases, the J end lost 2 bases, and 15 bases lay between the germline ends. The CDR3 loop spans 16 amino acids. CDR1 is SGHKS and CDR2 is YYEKEE in the germline V gene (reference sequence). In DNA, the CDR3 is TGTGCCAGCAGCTTGGGAGATCGGAGGGTGCCCTACGAGCAGTACTTC. Its protein product is CASSLGDRRVPYEQYF.

This clone was picked up a small number of times. The rearrangement joins TRBV5-8 to TRBJ2-5; maybe TRBD2 (6 bases). V was shortened by 7 bases and J by 4 bases, with 17 bases between the two germline ends. CDR3 length: 14 residues. The germline V gene encodes CDR1 SGHTS and CDR2 YDEGEE. This CDR3 is CASHGTQRVETQYF. The DNA of the CDR3 is TGTGCCAGCCATGGGACTCAACGGGTAGAGACCCAGTACTTC.

This chain connects TRBV6-1 to TRBJ1-2; 9 bases agree with TRBD1. The CDR3 is 14 amino acids. Germline V lookup: CDR1 MNHNS, CDR2 SASEGT. The ends lost 4 bases at V and 7 bases at J; junction bases unmatched: 7. CDR3 residues: CASSGQGVRGGYTF. As DNA, the CDR3 is TGTGCCAGCAGTGGACAGGGGGTAAGGGGTGGCTACACCTTC.

The sample holds a few counts of this clone. The rearrangement joins TRBV6-6 to TRBJ1-2, with 7 bases lining up with TRBD1. Germline CDR1 reads MNHNY; CDR2 reads SVGAGI (reference sequence). The CDR3 extends over 13 amino acids. Trimming removed 5 bases from V and 4 bases from J; junction bases left unmatched: 4. In DNA form, the CDR3 reads TGTGCCAGCAGTAACAGGGGCGGCTATGGCTACACCTTC. This gives the protein CASSNRGGYGYTF.